A single sample is the source of the 4 T cell receptor beta chains below, sequenced in a study of CD8 T cells in ankylosing spondylitis. Study-level points and caveats: Ankylosing spondylitis blood seemed to carry a telltale TCR beta motif made of several highly homologous variants.

No cognate antigen is known for these TCRs. MiXCR, applied by TCRdb to the 5' RACE reads, yields one record per CDR3 protein. This sample yields a few hundred thousand distinct CDR3 sequences, of which approximately 20% are seen a single time; 15% to 20% belongs to the top ten. The sequenced sample was blood, either unsorted or a sorted T cell fraction (not recorded which). The source is a male donor with ankylosing spondylitis.

As for this clonotype: Germline and junction disagree at one end, which may indicate a read error. The chain combines TRBV5-1 with TRBJ2-5, with 7 bases lining up with TRBD2. Looked up from germline, CDR1 is SGHRS and CDR2 is YFSETQ. The CDR3 sequence is 13 residues long. CDR3 nucleotides: TGTGCCAGCTCACCGACTAGCAGAGAGACCCAGTACTTC. It translates to CASSPTSRETQYF.

The gene calls are TRBV7-9 and TRBJ2-7, with a weak D call TRBD1 (6 bases). This CDR3 region has 16 residues. Germline CDR1 is SEHNR and CDR2 is FQNEAQ (reference sequence). V lost 5 bases, J lost 3 bases, and 20 bases lay in between. CDR3 nucleotide sequence: TGTGCCAGCAGCCCCTACGTTCACAGGGAAATCTACGAGCAGTACTTC. This gives the protein CASSPYVHREIYEQYF. The complete variable domain, with remaining parts taken from reference TRBV7-9 and TRBJ2-7, reads DTGVSQNPRHKITKRGQNVTFRCDPISEHNRLYWYRQTLGQGPEFLTYFQNEAQLEKSRLLSDRFSAERPKGSFSTLEIQRTEQGDSAMYLCASSPYVHREIYEQYFGPGTRLTVT.

A few counts support this clonotype. This sequence joins TRBV5-1 and TRBJ2-2; TRBD2 agrees at 8 bases. Germline CDR1 SGHRS, CDR2 YFSETQ. J was trimmed by 5 bases and V by 1 base; bases with no gene match: 10. CDR3 length: 17 residues. CDR3 coding DNA: TGCGCCAGCAGCTTGTTGCTGGCTATAGCGGGAACCGGGGAGCTGTTTTTT. Protein sequence: CASSLLLAIAGTGELFF.

In regard to this clonotype: Germline is not matched at one junction end, which may reflect a read error. The chain combines TRBV10-3 with TRBJ2-1, with D possibly being TRBD1 or TRBD2 (5 bases each). CDR1 and CDR2 (germline): ENHRY, SYGVKD. This CDR3 region has 13 residues. The CDR3 bases are TGTGCCATCAGTGAGTCAAGGGACGCCGCTGTCAGCTTC. It yields the protein CAISESRDAAVSF.